Below are 19 T cell receptor beta chains sequenced from a single sample in a study of a mutant IDH1 vaccine in newly diagnosed glioma. The time point: week 35, safety follow-up. Vaccination comprised doses that each held 300 ug of mutant IDH1 20-mer peptide, plus topical imiquimod. The data were produced by immunoSEQ multiplex PCR, yet TCRdb's version contains in-frame clones alone and is incomplete. This sample yields around 44,000 clones, of which roughly 84% are seen a single time; around 6.7% belongs to the top ten. These receptors have no identified antigens. The source material was PBMCs, sampled from a glioma patient whose treatment included an IDH1 peptide vaccine. The receptors stem from a man in his forties with glioma.

The gene calls are TRBV5-4 and TRBJ1-5; unclear D gene. CDR1 SGHNT and CDR2 YYREEE come from the germline V gene (reference sequence). Trimming took 1 base from V and 8 from J, leaving 16 bases between them. The CDR3 totals 15 residues. CDR3 DNA sequence: TGTGCCAGCAGCTTGTATGGTATAGGGAATAAGCCCCAGCATTTT. It encodes CASSLYGIGNKPQHF.

The rearrangement links TRBV7-2 to TRBJ1-2; 9 bases align to TRBD1. V trimming: 0 bases; J trimming: 4 bases; junction bases outside the gene matches: 6. The CDR3 is 16 residues long. Germline assignment: CDR1 SGHTA and CDR2 FQGNSA. The chain's CDR3 is CASSLAARGQGYGYTF. CDR3 nucleotides: TGTGCCAGCAGCTTAGCGGCAAGGGGACAGGGCTATGGCTACACCTTC. The whole variable domain, filled in from reference TRBV7-2 and TRBJ1-2, reads GAGVSQSPSNKVTEKGKDVELRCDPISGHTALYWYRQSLGQGLEFLIYFQGNSAPDKSGLPSDRFSAERTGGSVSTLTIQRTQQEDSAVYLCASSLAARGQGYGYTFGSGTRLTVV.

The gene calls are TRBV6-6 and TRBJ1-1, with 7 positions matching TRBD1. Unmatched junction bases numbered 5, after V lost 6 bases and J lost 4 bases. This CDR3 spans 13 amino acids. Germline assignment: CDR1 MNHNY and CDR2 SVGAGI (reference sequence). CDR3 loop: CASRRQGGTEAFF. For the CDR3, the DNA is TGTGCCAGCAGACGACAGGGCGGCACTGAAGCTTTCTTT.

The chain carries TRBV5-1 and TRBJ1-6, with 8 nucleotides matching TRBD1. Losses at the gene ends were 5 bases for V and 6 bases for J; bases not matched to a gene: 7. This CDR3 contains 15 residues. Germline V gene lookup returns CDR1 SGHRS and CDR2 YFSETQ. The CDR3 region has the DNA TGCGCCAGCAGAAGCGAAGGGACAGGTAATTCACCCCTCCACTTT. It codes for CASRSEGTGNSPLHF. The full variable domain, in which reference TRBV5-1 and TRBJ1-6 provide the parts outside the CDR3, is KAGVTQTPRYLIKTRGQQVTLSCSPISGHRSVSWYQQTPGQGLQFLFEYFSETQRNKGNFPGRFSGRQFSNSRSEMNVSTLELGDSALYLCASRSEGTGNSPLHFGNGTRLTVT.

A few counts support this clone. The gene calls are TRBV19 and TRBJ1-4; the D gene is possibly TRBD1 (6 bases). The CDR3 sequence is 16 residues long. V was shortened by 5 bases and J by 7 bases, with 20 bases between the two germline ends. Per the germline V gene, CDR1 is LNHDA and CDR2 is SQIVND (reference sequence). CDR3 in amino acids: CASSFQIRGVGEKLFF. DNA of the CDR3: TGTGCCAGTAGTTTCCAGATCAGGGGTGTTGGTGAAAAACTGTTTTTT.

This clone was detected a few times. V and J are TRBV7-9 and TRBJ1-1, with D hard to call. V was cut by 1 base and J by 6 bases, with 12 bases left in between. This CDR3 has 14 amino acids. CDR1 and CDR2 from the germline V gene are SEHNR and FQNEAQ (reference sequence). CDR3 amino acids: CASSLGFHSAEAFF. DNA for the CDR3: TGTGCCAGCAGCTTAGGATTCCACTCAGCTGAAGCTTTCTTT.

The J gene is TRBJ1-4, the V gene TRBV29-1; the D gene is possibly TRBD1 (5 bases). With 5 bases removed from V and 11 bases from J, the gap between germline ends came to 15 bases. This CDR3 comprises 12 residues. The germline gives CDR1 SQVTM, CDR2 ANQGSEA. CDR3 sequence reads: CSVSLRAGKLFF. The CDR3 DNA is TGCAGCGTTTCTCTCAGAGCAGGGAAACTGTTTTTT.

The chain joins TRBV30 to TRBJ1-1; D might be TRBD1 (6 bases). The CDR3 sequence is 13 residues long. Between the trimmed V and J ends, which lost 1 base and 2 bases, there was a span of 8 bases. Germline lookup yields CDR1 GTSNPN and CDR2 SVGIG (reference sequence). The CDR3, as DNA: TGTGCCTGGAGTGAACAGGGAAACACTGAAGCTTTCTTT. This encodes CAWSEQGNTEAFF. The full variable domain, completed using reference TRBV30 and TRBJ1-1, is SQTIHQWPATLVQPVGSPLSLECTVEGTSNPNLYWYRQAAGRGLQLLFYSVGIGQISSEVPQNLSASRPQDRQFILSSKKLLLSDSGFYLCAWSEQGNTEAFFGQGTRLTVV.

This chain uses TRBV5-8 with TRBJ2-1, with TRBD1 identical over 8 bases. Looked up from germline, CDR1 is SGHTS and CDR2 is YDEGEE. The CDR3 extends over 15 amino acids. V trimming: 4 bases; J trimming: 0 bases; junction bases outside the gene matches: 3. CDR3 sequence reads: CASSRTGSSYNEQFF. The CDR3 region has the DNA TGTGCCAGCAGCCGGACAGGGAGCTCCTACAATGAGCAGTTCTTC.

This chain links TRBV14 with TRBJ2-3; the D is unclear. V lost 3 bases to trimming and J lost 2 bases, with 3 bases between them. Germline V gene data show CDR1 as SGHDN and CDR2 as FVKESK. CDR3 length: 12 amino acids. Here the CDR3 DNA reads TGTGCCAGCAGCCACCACACAGATACGCAGTATTTT. It is translated as CASSHHTDTQYF.

V and J are TRBV6-1 and TRBJ1-1; weak D call: TRBD1 (5 bases). The length of the CDR3 is 15 residues. With 7 bases removed from V and 9 bases from J, the gap between germline ends came to 24 bases. Germline V gives CDR1 MNHNS, CDR2 SASEGT. The CDR3 protein is CASIESRAGTRQAFF. The CDR3 DNA follows: TGTGCCAGCATCGAGAGCCGGGCTGGGACTAGGCAAGCTTTCTTT.

This rearrangement joins TRBV6-5 to TRBJ1-2; D is uncertain. The CDR3 loop spans 16 amino acids. V lost 2 bases and J 5 bases, leaving 18 bases between the germline ends. Per germline, CDR1 MNHEY and CDR2 SVGAGI. CDR3 DNA sequence: TGTGCCAGCAGTTACGGGCGTTCTCCGGCGTATTATGGCTACACCTTC. It specifies CASSYGRSPAYYGYTF.

The DNA for the CDR3 is TGTGCCAGCTCACCCCCGACAACTAACTATGGCTACACCTTC. Translation gives CASSPPTTNYGYTF. The chain couples TRBV18 to TRBJ1-2; D is ambiguous. V was pared by 3 bases and J by 0 bases, with 8 bases between. The V gene's germline CDR1 is KGHSH and CDR2 LQKENI. The length of the CDR3 is 14 residues.

The V and J genes are TRBV6-1 and TRBJ1-5; D is ambiguous. The CDR3 length is 16 residues. The germline V and J ends were trimmed by 3 bases and 5 bases, with 17 bases remaining between them. The germline gives CDR1 MNHNS, CDR2 SASEGT. CDR3 DNA sequence: TGTGCCAGCAGTGATAGTCTGAGGGTCCTGGATCAGCCCCAGCATTTT. Translating gives CASSDSLRVLDQPQHF.

CDR3: CASSLVSVGFPTGELFF. The CDR3 bases are TGTGCCAGCAGCTTAGTTTCGGTAGGCTTCCCCACCGGGGAGCTGTTTTTT. The chain has TRBV7-2 and TRBJ2-2; D is unresolved. This CDR3 is 17 amino acids long. Germline CDR1 SGHTA, CDR2 FQGNSA. Trimming shortened V by 1 base and J by 4 bases, and 16 bases separated the two germline ends.

V is TRBV10-3 and J is TRBJ2-3, with TRBD2 matching 15 bases. Germline V CDR1 and CDR2: ENHRY, SYGVKD. Germline trimming cut 4 bases from V and 6 bases from J; bases unmatched to any gene: 5. The CDR3 loop spans 16 amino acids. For the CDR3, the DNA is TGTGCCATCAGTGCCGGACTAGCGGGGGGGTTGGATACGCAGTATTTT. As protein: CAISAGLAGGLDTQYF.

This clone was recorded only once. V is TRBV5-8 and J is TRBJ2-7; possible D gene TRBD2, 5 bases. This CDR3 has 15 amino acids. The germline gives CDR1 SGHTS, CDR2 YDEGEE. V lost 4 bases to trimming and J lost 2 bases, with 16 bases between them. The CDR3 is CASSLAGLETYEQYF. In DNA, the CDR3 is TGTGCCAGCAGCCTGGCGGGTCTTGAGACCTACGAGCAGTACTTC. Based on the CDR3 plus reference TRBV5-8 and TRBJ2-7, the full variable domain is EAGVTQSPTHLIKTRGQQATLRCSPISGHTSVYWYQQALGLGLQFLLWYDEGEERNRGNFPPRFSGRQFPNYSSELNVNALELEDSALYLCASSLAGLETYEQYFGPGTRLTVT.

The chain uses TRBV19 and TRBJ2-7; no definite D call. Germline V lookup: CDR1 LNHDA, CDR2 SQIVND (reference sequence). CDR3 length: 13 residues. V lost 5 bases, J lost 6 bases, and 14 bases lay in between. DNA of the CDR3: TGTGCCAGTAGTTCCGAGTATCCCTCCGAGCAGTACTTC. Translated, it gives CASSSEYPSEQYF.

J is TRBJ1-5 and V is TRBV9; D might be TRBD1 (6 bases). The germline gives CDR1 SGDLS, CDR2 YYNGEE. The CDR3 loop spans 16 amino acids. Trimming cost V 4 bases and J 3 bases, with 17 bases left between them. CDR3 nucleotides: TGTGCCAGCAGCCCGGGGAGGGGGGCCTTCAATCAGCCCCAGCATTTT. Encoded protein: CASSPGRGAFNQPQHF. Combining the CDR3 with reference TRBV9 and TRBJ1-5 gives the whole variable domain DSGVTQTPKHLITATGQRVTLRCSPRSGDLSVYWYQQSLDQGLQFLIQYYNGEERAKGNILERFSAQQFPDLHSELNLSSLELGDSALYFCASSPGRGAFNQPQHFGDGTRLSIL.